The T cell receptor (beta chain) described here comes from a study of glioma-infiltrating T cells after dendritic cell vaccination. Study as a whole: Dendritic cell vaccination trial patients had either newly diagnosed or recurrent glioblastoma.

Regarding time point: after dendritic cell vaccination, including at tumor progression/relapse. Fresh-frozen tumor tissue and more than two years of survival data were available for all. About this clone itself: Its antigen is unknown.

The data were produced by immunoSEQ multiplex PCR, yet TCRdb's version contains in-frame clones alone and is incomplete. The table has 100,000 or so clones, 90% seen once. Germline V CDR1 and CDR2: MGHRA, YSYEKL. The length of the CDR3 is 18 residues. Trimming shortened V by 1 base and J by 3 bases, and 22 bases separated the two germline ends. Study-level findings and limits: No direct clonality-survival link was found; a diverse polyclonal response may matter.

The sequence came from a human donor with glioblastoma. The sequences come from blood, collected after dendritic cell vaccination. This sequence joins TRBV4-1 and TRBJ2-7; a possible D gene is TRBD2 (5 bases). CDR3 protein: CASSQGGVDLGRIYEQYF. CDR3 bases: TGCGCCAGCAGCCAAGGGGGAGTGGATCTTGGAAGAATCTACGAGCAGTACTTC.